A selection of T cell receptor beta chains follows, all from one sample in a study of low-dose radiotherapy and immunotherapy resistance in tumors. MiXCR, run by TCRdb on the reads, gives a single entry per CDR3 protein. The sample has fewer than 110,000 distinct CDR3 sequences; around 21% are singletons. This specimen was PBMCs, taken after low-dose radiotherapy plus immunotherapy. These receptors came from a male donor with prostate cancer. CDR3s include the opening cysteine and the closing phenylalanine or tryptophan. D genes are given only for firm matches. The listing skips clone size in some rows; elsewhere it reads once, few, many or a size class.

length,size,V,J,D,CDR3,DNA
12,many,TRBV20-1,TRBJ2-5,-,CSAKLPQETQYF,TGCAGTGCCAAACTGCCCCAAGAGACCCAGTACTTC
14,many,TRBV29-1,TRBJ1-5,-,CSVVGYRHGQPQHF,TGCAGCGTTGTTGGTTACAGGCACGGGCAGCCCCAGCATTTT
14,many,TRBV20-1,TRBJ1-5,-,CSARDSQGGQPQHF,TGCAGTGCTAGAGATAGCCAGGGAGGCCAGCCCCAGCATTTT
12,many,TRBV12-3/TRBV12-4,TRBJ2-5,-,CASSPVMETQYF,TGTGCCAGCAGCCCAGTAATGGAGACCCAGTACTTC
13,-,TRBV12-3/TRBV12-4,TRBJ1-5,-,CASSAGANQPQHF,TGTGCCAGCAGTGCAGGGGCGAATCAGCCCCAGCATTTT
15,many,TRBV9,TRBJ2-1,TRBD2,CASSALLAGDNEQFF,TGTGCCAGCAGCGCCTTACTAGCGGGGGACAATGAGCAGTTCTTC
13,many,TRBV6-5,TRBJ2-2,-,CASQERATGELFF,TGTGCCAGCCAAGAAAGGGCCACCGGGGAGCTGTTTTTT
13,many,TRBV5-1,TRBJ2-7,-,CASAPAGADEQYF,TGCGCCAGCGCCCCGGCGGGGGCGGACGAGCAGTACTTC
14,many,TRBV7-9,TRBJ2-1,TRBD2,CASSLVGAGLEQFF,TGTGCCAGCAGCTTAGTCGGAGCGGGGCTCGAGCAGTTCTTC
14,many,TRBV3-1,TRBJ2-2,-,CASSQEIGAGELFF,TGTGCCAGCAGCCAAGAAATAGGTGCCGGGGAGCTGTTTTTT
13,many,TRBV25-1,TRBJ1-2,-,CASSVSGTYGYTF,TGTGCCAGCAGTGTCTCAGGGACCTATGGCTACACCTTC
17,many,TRBV7-6,TRBJ2-5,TRBD1,CASSLAAGTGDQETQYF,TGTGCCAGCAGCTTAGCCGCCGGGACAGGGGACCAAGAGACCCAGTACTTC
12,many,TRBV6-6,TRBJ2-2,-,CASAENTGELFF,TGTGCCAGCGCTGAGAACACCGGGGAGCTGTTTTTT
14,many,TRBV6-5,TRBJ1-6,-,CASRRGGPNSPLHF,TGTGCCAGCAGGCGTGGAGGGCCCAATTCACCCCTCCACTTT
18,many,TRBV6-2/TRBV6-3,TRBJ1-5,-,CASSYRGHTPLRNQPQHF,TGTGCCAGCAGTTACCGTGGACACACGCCCCTTCGCAATCAGCCCCAGCATTTT
19,many,TRBV4-2,TRBJ2-4,TRBD2,CASSQSPLTSGVAKNIQYF,TGTGCCAGCAGCCAATCCCCCCTGACTAGCGGGGTAGCCAAAAACATTCAGTACTTC
14,many,TRBV27,TRBJ2-7,TRBD1,CASSSQGDSYEQYF,TGTGCCAGCAGTTCGCAGGGGGACTCCTACGAGCAGTACTTC
14,-,TRBV27,TRBJ1-1,-,CASSLSIQNTEAFF,TGTGCCAGCAGTTTATCGATTCAGAACACTGAAGCTTTCTTT
19,-,TRBV6-1,TRBJ2-1,TRBD2,CAIPGIAGGIRSSYNEQFF,TGTGCCATCCCTGGAATAGCGGGGGGGATTAGGAGCTCCTACAATGAGCAGTTCTTC
15,many,TRBV13,TRBJ2-3,TRBD1,CATSTGGVGPDTQYF,TGTGCCACCTCGACAGGGGGCGTAGGGCCAGATACGCAGTATTTT
15,many,TRBV27,TRBJ2-7,TRBD1,CASSLSSGGEVEQYF,TGTGCCAGCAGCCTGTCCTCAGGGGGTGAGGTCGAGCAGTACTTC
16,many,TRBV11-3,TRBJ2-5,TRBD2,CASSLYGGGARETQYF,TGTGCCAGCAGCTTGTACGGCGGGGGGGCGCGAGAGACCCAGTACTTC
13,many,TRBV7-8,TRBJ1-1,-,CASSSQVDTEAFF,TGTGCCAGCAGCTCACAGGTAGACACTGAAGCTTTCTTT
14,few,TRBV6-2/TRBV6-3,TRBJ2-5,TRBD2,CASSRSSGEETQYF,TGTGCCAGCAGTCGTTCTAGCGGAGAAGAGACCCAGTACTTC
18,many,TRBV6-6,TRBJ2-2,TRBD1,CATSRPLQGAFNTGELFF,TGTGCCACCTCGAGACCCTTACAGGGGGCCTTCAACACCGGGGAGCTGTTTTTT
13,-,TRBV2,TRBJ2-3,-,CASSGVGSDTQYF,TGTGCCAGCTCGGGAGTAGGATCCGATACGCAGTATTTT
14,-,TRBV6-8,TRBJ1-5,-,CASSYGGGNQPQHF,TGTGCCAGCAGTTACGGGGGAGGCAATCAGCCCCAGCATTTT
17,many,TRBV30,TRBJ2-1,TRBD2,CAWMDRTSGGSHNEQFF,TGTGCCTGGATGGACAGGACTAGCGGGGGGAGTCACAATGAGCAGTTCTTC
14,-,TRBV9,TRBJ2-7,-,CASSGEGRSDEQYF,TGTGCCAGCAGCGGTGAGGGACGATCGGACGAGCAGTACTTC
16,many,TRBV24-1,TRBJ2-3,-,CATSDPHSSVSDTQYF,TGTGCCACCAGTGACCCCCATTCGTCCGTTTCGGATACGCAGTATTTT
13,-,TRBV20-1,TRBJ2-3,-,CSAMGAGTDTQYF,TGCAGTGCTATGGGGGCCGGCACAGATACGCAGTATTTT
15,many,TRBV6-6,TRBJ1-4,-,CASSYGQGPNEKLFF,TGTGCCAGCAGTTACGGTCAAGGACCTAATGAAAAACTGTTTTTT
14,many,TRBV11-2,TRBJ2-3,-,CASSLDGISDTQYF,TGTGCCAGCAGCTTAGATGGGATTTCAGATACGCAGTATTTT
13,many,TRBV11-3,TRBJ2-3,TRBD1,CASSPGGTGKQYF,TGTGCCAGCAGCCCAGGAGGGACAGGGAAGCAGTATTTT
13,many,TRBV19,TRBJ2-5,-,CASSQQGGETQYF,TGTGCCAGTAGTCAACAGGGGGGGGAGACCCAGTACTTC